Below are 27 T cell receptor beta chains sequenced from a single sample in a study of HIV-infected patients and healthy controls. All unsorted peripheral T cells were captured because whole blood was used without fractionation. Around 450 ng RNA was reverse transcribed with alpha and beta constant-region primers. Separate chain-specific third strand synthesis with multiplexing indices produced the alpha and beta libraries. TCRdb independently ran MiXCR on the 5' RACE reads; one entry per CDR3 protein. The data contain 9,000 to 15,000 distinct CDR3 sequences, under 6.5% of them singletons. The sample was blood. The source of these receptors is an adult in good health.

By sample fraction, this clonotype is medium-sized. The V call is TRBV12-3 or TRBV12-4, the J call TRBJ2-5, with D perhaps TRBD2 (6 bases). The CDR3 totals 14 residues. V lost 5 bases and J lost 7, with 17 bases in between. This CDR3 reads CASSPGTSFGTQYF. CDR3 coding DNA: TGTGCCAGCAGTCCCGGGACTTCCTTTGGGACCCAGTACTTC.

The rearrangement links TRBV5-4 to TRBJ2-3, with D possibly matching TRBD2 (5 bases). The CDR3 consists of 14 residues. Trimming cost V 4 bases and J 1 base, with 10 bases left between them. CDR1 and CDR2 (germline): SGHNT, YYREEE (reference sequence). The CDR3: CASSHRSGTDTQYF. CDR3 in DNA: TGTGCCAGCAGCCACCGTAGCGGCACAGATACGCAGTATTTT.

There are many counts of this clonotype. The chain is built from TRBV5-1 and TRBJ2-5, with unresolved D. Trimming stripped 2 bases from V and 5 bases from J, with 10 bases between. Germline V gene data show CDR1 as SGHRS and CDR2 as YFSETQ. This CDR3 is built from 13 residues. Here the CDR3 reads CASSFQVGETQYF. The CDR3 nucleotides read TGCGCCAGCAGCTTCCAGGTCGGCGAGACCCAGTACTTC.

By share, this clonotype ranks as medium-sized. V and J are TRBV27 and TRBJ2-7; the match to TRBD1 covers 8 bases. The CDR3 extends over 13 amino acids. Germline loops: CDR1 MNHEY, CDR2 SMNVEV (reference sequence). Unmatched junction bases numbered 6, after V lost 6 bases and J lost 5 bases. CDR3 in DNA: TGTGCCAGCAGAAGACAGGGGTCCCACGAGCAGTACTTC. Residues: CASRRQGSHEQYF.

This clonotype appeared many times. The rearrangement joins TRBV12-3 or TRBV12-4 to TRBJ1-6; the D is unclear. CDR3 size: 12 residues. V was clipped by 3 bases and J by 8 bases, with 5 bases between them. The DNA for the CDR3 is TGTGCCAGCAGTTTTAGGGATTCACCCCTCCACTTT. Protein sequence: CASSFRDSPLHF.

By share of the sample, this clonotype is medium-sized (0.01 to 0.1%). The rearrangement links TRBV29-1 to TRBJ1-2, with TRBD1 matching 9 bases. Looked up from germline, CDR1 is SQVTM and CDR2 is ANQGSEA. V shed 6 bases and J 4 bases; nucleotides not matched to a gene: 12. CDR3 size: 15 residues. The CDR3, as DNA: TGCAGCGTGAAGGGATCACCGGGACAGGGCTATGGCTACACCTTC. As protein: CSVKGSPGQGYGYTF.

This clonotype was seen a handful of times. The rearrangement joins TRBV2 to TRBJ2-2; D may be TRBD2 (6 bases). The V end was cut by 5 bases, the J end by 6 bases, with 16 bases between. This CDR3 region has 15 residues. CDR1 is SNHLY and CDR2 is FYNNEI in the germline V gene. The chain's CDR3 is CASSSSEVVAGELFF. The CDR3 DNA reads as TGTGCCAGCAGTTCTAGCGAGGTAGTCGCCGGGGAGCTGTTTTTT.

This clonotype came up many times. The V call is TRBV19, the J call TRBJ2-7; 7 bases line up with TRBD1. The trim removed 5 bases at V and 3 bases at J, leaving 7 bases unmatched. The V gene's germline CDR1 is LNHDA and CDR2 SQIVND (reference sequence). The CDR3 is 14 amino acids. In nucleotides, the CDR3 is TGTGCCAGTAGTCGAGGGACAGACTTCTACGAGCAGTACTTC. This translates into CASSRGTDFYEQYF.

This clonotype was found many times. V is TRBV4-1 and J is TRBJ2-6; tentative D call: TRBD2 (5 bases). The CDR3 is made up of 18 amino acids. V was pared by 4 bases and J by 1 base, with 17 bases between. Germline-derived CDR1 and CDR2 are MGHRA and YSYEKL. CDR3 loop: CASSRDRDAPSGANVLTF. The CDR3 DNA is TGCGCCAGCAGCCGAGACCGGGATGCCCCTTCTGGGGCCAACGTCCTGACTTTC.

This clonotype appeared many times. J is TRBJ2-3 and V is TRBV5-1; unclear D gene. Germline CDR1 reads SGHRS; CDR2 reads YFSETQ. Trimming shortened V by 0 bases and J by 1 base, and 12 bases separated the two germline ends. This CDR3 region has 16 residues. CDR3 protein: CASSLEARSGTDTQYF. DNA of the CDR3: TGCGCCAGCAGCTTGGAAGCGAGATCGGGCACAGATACGCAGTATTTT.

This clonotype has ten or more counts. Here the CDR3 DNA reads TGTGCCAGCAGTTGGGACAGGGGGAGAGGAAACACCATATATTTT. Protein product: CASSWDRGRGNTIYF. The V gene is TRBV6-5, the J gene TRBJ1-3; TRBD1 aligns across 11 bases. CDR1 is MNHEY and CDR2 is SVGAGI in the germline V gene. J gave up 4 bases and V 4 bases, and 3 bases lay outside the gene matches. CDR3 length: 15 amino acids.

This clonotype was picked up many times. The genes are TRBV20-1 and TRBJ1-5; maybe TRBD1 (5 bases). The CDR3 covers 11 residues. V was clipped by 6 bases and J by 12 bases, with 15 bases between them. Germline V gene sequence: CDR1 DFQATT, CDR2 SNEGSKA (reference sequence). Here the CDR3 reads CSAARDPLQHF. The CDR3 nucleotides read TGCAGTGCAGCCAGGGACCCCCTCCAGCATTTT.

Only one count was recorded for this clonotype. The chain carries TRBV19 and TRBJ1-2; the D is unclear. Germline V CDR1 and CDR2: LNHDA, SQIVND (reference sequence). Deletions cut 3 bases from V and 2 bases from J, with 7 bases between. The CDR3 length is 13 residues. CDR3 DNA sequence: TGTGCCAGTAGTATTGGGGAGAACTATGGCTACACCTTC. This gives the protein CASSIGENYGYTF.

At least ten counts were recorded for this clonotype. This sequence joins TRBV11-2 and TRBJ2-2, with 11 nucleotides matching TRBD2. The V and J ends lost 5 bases and 7 bases, in that order; junction bases with no gene match: 9. This CDR3 comprises 16 residues. CDR1 SGHAT and CDR2 FQNNGV come from the germline V gene. DNA of the CDR3: TGTGCCAGCAGCCCAGGACTAGCGGGTTTGGGCGGGGAGCTGTTTTTT. It translates to CASSPGLAGLGGELFF.

This clonotype was detected many times. The rearrangement links TRBV4-1 to TRBJ2-3, with 7 bases lining up with TRBD1. The CDR3 has 17 residues. Germline values: CDR1 MGHRA, CDR2 YSYEKL. J gave up 2 bases and V 1 base, and 9 bases lay outside the gene matches. CDR3 loop: CASSQVGRDRHTDTQYF. CDR3 bases: TGCGCCAGCAGCCAAGTTGGACGGGACAGACACACAGATACGCAGTATTTT.

This clonotype was seen repeatedly, ten times or more. DNA of the CDR3: TGTGCCAGCAGCCACTCTATCCAGACAGGGTCTATGCAGACCCAGTACTTC. Its protein is CASSHSIQTGSMQTQYF. J is TRBJ2-5 and V is TRBV7-9; 7 positions agree with TRBD1. V lost 5 bases, J lost 6 bases, and 18 bases stayed unmatched. Germline V gene data show CDR1 as SEHNR and CDR2 as FQNEAQ (reference sequence). The CDR3 has 17 amino acids.

This clonotype was recorded at least ten times. The chain joins TRBV11-1 to TRBJ1-6; D uncertain. Trimming cost V 6 bases and J 7 bases, with 19 bases left between them. Looked up from germline, CDR1 is SGHAT and CDR2 is FQDESV (reference sequence). This CDR3 region has 16 residues. The DNA of the CDR3 is TGTGCCAGCAGTTCCACGGCCACTTCGCGAAATTCACCCCTCCACTTT. Translation: CASSSTATSRNSPLHF.

This clonotype was observed at least ten times. The CDR3 spells CASSLGIQQETQYF. The DNA for the CDR3 is TGCGCCAGCAGCTTGGGTATACAGCAAGAGACCCAGTACTTC. The chain recombines TRBV5-1 with TRBJ2-5; D not resolved. Germline lookup yields CDR1 SGHRS and CDR2 YFSETQ. Trimming took off 0 bases at V and 2 bases at J, with 8 bases between the two ends. The CDR3 is 14 residues long.

This clonotype is medium-sized. The chain combines TRBV7-6 with TRBJ1-2, with D hard to call. Trimming removed 1 base at V and 5 bases at J, with 5 bases between. Germline assignment: CDR1 SGHVS and CDR2 FNYEAQ. The CDR3 loop spans 12 amino acids. This CDR3 is CASSLDGYGYTF. The CDR3, as DNA: TGTGCCAGCAGCTTAGACGGATATGGCTACACCTTC.

In this sample, this clonotype turned up many times. The V gene is TRBV5-1, the J gene TRBJ2-1; 8 bases line up with TRBD2. This CDR3 contains 15 residues. CDR1 and CDR2 (germline): SGHRS, YFSETQ. Germline trimming cut 4 bases from V and 8 bases from J; bases unmatched to any gene: 11. The CDR3 region is CASSALGTSSDEQFF. CDR3 DNA sequence: TGCGCCAGCAGCGCCCTGGGGACTAGTTCCGATGAGCAGTTCTTC.

In this sample, this clonotype is medium-sized. CDR3 loop: CASSLDGSLSGNTIYF. The CDR3 bases are TGTGCCAGCAGCTTAGACGGAAGCTTGTCTGGAAACACCATATATTTT. J is TRBJ1-3 and V is TRBV7-9; D not certain. With 1 base removed from V and 1 base from J, the gap between germline ends came to 11 bases. Germline CDR1 reads SEHNR; CDR2 reads FQNEAQ (reference sequence). This CDR3 is built from 16 residues.

This clonotype counts as medium-sized. The J gene is TRBJ2-1, the V gene TRBV12-5; 10 bases align to TRBD2. Per germline, CDR1 LGHNT and CDR2 FRNRAP. V shed 6 bases, J shed 10 bases, and the junction held 9 bases outside the gene matches. The CDR3 covers 14 residues. The DNA for the CDR3 is TGTGCTAGTGGGTCTAGCGGGGGAGGTAGCGAGCAGTTCTTC. Amino acids: CASGSSGGGSEQFF.

This clonotype has ten or more counts. V gene TRBV19 combines with J gene TRBJ2-2, with TRBD2 matching 7 bases. The CDR3 is made up of 16 amino acids. V was clipped by 3 bases and J by 6 bases; unmatched bases: 10. Germline V gene lookup returns CDR1 LNHDA and CDR2 SQIVND (reference sequence). DNA of the CDR3: TGTGCCAGTAGTATGCGGGGGAATCCTGGTCCCGGGGAGCTGTTTTTT. Its translation: CASSMRGNPGPGELFF.

This clonotype qualifies as medium-sized. The chain joins TRBV27 to TRBJ1-5; 7 nucleotides align to TRBD1. Germline V gene sequence: CDR1 MNHEY, CDR2 SMNVEV (reference sequence). The CDR3 loop spans 15 amino acids. V shed 5 bases and J 5 bases; nucleotides not matched to a gene: 9. In nucleotides, the CDR3 is TGTGCCAGCAGTCCCCTCCCGACAGGGTATCAGCCCCAGCATTTT. Protein product: CASSPLPTGYQPQHF.

This clonotype is labeled medium-sized. The chain has TRBV5-1 and TRBJ2-7; possibly TRBD1 for D (6 bases). V was trimmed by 4 bases and J by 2 bases, leaving 16 bases between them. This CDR3 comprises 15 residues. In germline, CDR1 is SGHRS, CDR2 YFSETQ. The CDR3 sequence: CASSTQGAGTYEQYF. CDR3 nucleotide sequence: TGCGCCAGCAGCACACAGGGCGCAGGAACCTACGAGCAGTACTTC.

There are many counts of this clonotype. This chain links TRBV27 with TRBJ2-2; D gene unclear. The germline CDR1 and CDR2 sequences are MNHEY and SMNVEV (reference sequence). V was shortened by 4 bases and J by 6 bases, with 12 bases between the two germline ends. This CDR3 spans 14 amino acids. The DNA for the CDR3 is TGTGCCAGCAGTTCTCTGTCCTTTGCCGGGGAGCTGTTTTTT. Translating gives CASSSLSFAGELFF.

This clonotype showed up many times. This chain joins TRBV5-5 and TRBJ1-1; TRBD1 is a possible D gene (5 bases). Looked up from germline, CDR1 is SGHKS and CDR2 is YYEKEE (reference sequence). V lost 5 bases and J lost 6, with 11 bases in between. CDR3 length: 12 amino acids. For the CDR3, the DNA is TGTGCCAGCAGGAAAACGGGGGCTGAAGCTTTCTTT. Translating gives CASRKTGAEAFF. The full variable domain, its missing parts supplied by reference TRBV5-5 and TRBJ1-1, is DAGVTQSPTHLIKTRGQQVTLRCSPISGHKSVSWYQQVLGQGPQFIFQYYEKEERGRGNFPDRFSARQFPNYSSELNVNALLLGDSALYLCASRKTGAEAFFGQGTRLTVV.